These T cell receptor beta chains were read from a single sample in a study of blood T cell repertoires in COVID-19. Sequencing used immunoSEQ multiplex PCR; TCRdb keeps in-frame clones, though not all of them. The data show about 77,000 clones, more than 80% seen once. The specimen sequenced was peripheral blood. The source is a woman in her seventies with acute or convalescent COVID-19. The CDR3 runs from the conserved cysteine through the conserved F or W. The D gene is left open where the match is weak. Clone size is given for some rows only: seen once, a few or many times, or a class if the clone is expanded.

v_gene	j_gene	abundance	d_gene	CDR3aa	CDR3nt
TRBV19	TRBJ2-3	.	.	CASEVAGTDTQYF	TGTGCCAGTGAGGTTGCCGGCACAGATACGCAGTATTTT
TRBV12-3/TRBV12-4	TRBJ1-6	few	.	CASRGTGNSPLHF	TGTGCCAGCAGGGGAACAGGGAATTCACCCCTCCACTTT
TRBV7-2	TRBJ1-1	.	TRBD1	CASSQRAGGVGAFF	TGTGCCAGCAGCCAAAGAGCAGGGGGTGTAGGAGCTTTCTTT
TRBV24-1	TRBJ1-2	.	.	CATSDDYRANGYTF	TGTGCCACCAGTGACGACTACAGGGCGAATGGCTACACCTTC
TRBV7-9	TRBJ1-6	.	.	CASSFDSYNSPLHF	TGTGCCAGCAGCTTTGACAGCTATAATTCACCCCTCCACTTT
TRBV2	TRBJ2-2	.	.	CASSDLGRANTGELFF	TGTGCCAGCAGTGATTTAGGCAGGGCGAACACCGGGGAGCTGTTTTTT
TRBV24-1	TRBJ2-5	.	TRBD1	CATSDSLGQGAEETQYF	TGTGCCACCAGTGACTCTCTTGGACAGGGGGCAGAGGAGACCCAGTACTTC
TRBV12-3/TRBV12-4	TRBJ1-2	.	TRBD1	CASSDRVGYGYTF	TGTGCCAGCAGCGACAGGGTAGGCTATGGCTACACCTTC
TRBV5-6	TRBJ1-1	.	.	CASSRDTNTEAFF	TGTGCCAGCAGTCGGGACACGAACACTGAAGCTTTCTTT
TRBV7-9	TRBJ2-5	.	.	CASRAGVGETQYF	TGTGCCAGCAGAGCAGGGGTGGGAGAGACCCAGTACTTC
TRBV7-2	TRBJ1-2	few	TRBD1	CASSFSGTGYGYTF	TGTGCCAGCAGCTTTTCCGGGACAGGCTATGGCTACACCTTC
TRBV6-1	TRBJ1-5	.	TRBD1	CASSDGTGGRSNQPQHF	TGTGCCAGCAGTGATGGGACAGGGGGCAGGAGCAATCAGCCCCAGCATTTT
TRBV7-9	TRBJ2-7	.	.	CASSLGQAGDEQYF	TGTGCCAGCAGCTTAGGGCAGGCCGGCGACGAGCAGTACTTC
TRBV11-3	TRBJ2-5	.	.	CASTLRPLLQETQYF	TGTGCCAGCACCCTACGCCCACTGCTCCAAGAGACCCAGTACTTC
TRBV6-5	TRBJ1-5	.	.	CASSYGRQANQPQHF	TGTGCCAGCAGTTACGGTAGGCAGGCCAATCAGCCCCAGCATTTT
TRBV19	TRBJ2-1	.	.	CASSSYAGGNEQFF	TGTGCCAGTAGTTCTTACGCAGGGGGGAATGAGCAGTTCTTC
TRBV15	TRBJ1-5	once	.	CATSRDGGTSAFYQPQHF	TGTGCCACCAGCAGAGATGGGGGGACTTCGGCTTTTTATCAGCCCCAGCATTTT
TRBV7-9	TRBJ1-2	.	.	CASSPGDMGYTF	TGTGCCAGCAGCCCAGGGGACATGGGCTACACCTTC
TRBV9	TRBJ1-1	.	.	CASSREGNTEAFF	TGTGCCAGCAGCAGGGAGGGGAACACTGAAGCTTTCTTT
TRBV11-2	TRBJ1-1	once	.	CASSLGRQLNTEAFF	TGTGCCAGCAGCTTAGGAAGACAGCTGAACACTGAAGCTTTCTTT
TRBV5-4	TRBJ1-1	.	.	CASSLGAGVSNTEAFF	TGTGCCAGCAGCTTGGGGGCAGGGGTCTCTAATACTGAAGCTTTCTTT
TRBV2	TRBJ1-1	.	.	CASTITENTEAFF	TGTGCCAGCACTATTACAGAGAACACTGAAGCTTTCTTT
TRBV11-3	TRBJ2-2	few	.	CASSLDQGTGELFF	TGTGCCAGCAGCTTAGATCAGGGGACAGGGGAGCTGTTTTTT
TRBV7-9	TRBJ2-7	.	TRBD2	CASSLRERGTYEQYF	TGTGCCAGCAGCTTACGTGAGCGGGGAACCTACGAGCAGTACTTC
TRBV19	TRBJ2-3	.	TRBD2	CASSFRGLAGATDTQYF	TGTGCCAGTTCCTTTCGGGGACTAGCGGGGGCCACAGATACGCAGTATTTT
TRBV5-1	TRBJ1-1	.	.	CASSLQGGRTEAFF	TGCGCCAGCAGCTTGCAGGGAGGGCGTACTGAAGCTTTCTTT
TRBV29-1	TRBJ1-2	.	TRBD1	CSVEWRGLGGYTF	TGCAGCGTTGAATGGAGGGGGCTGGGTGGCTACACCTTC
TRBV5-1	TRBJ1-6	.	TRBD1	CASSRGQGRSFNSPLHF	TGCGCCAGCAGCCGGGGACAGGGGCGCTCTTTTAATTCACCCCTCCACTTT
TRBV20-1	TRBJ1-2	few	.	CSASPDSNYGYTF	TGCAGTGCTAGTCCGGACAGTAACTATGGCTACACCTTC
TRBV21-1	TRBJ1-1	once	.	CASSKEAPGGVDTEAFF	TGTGCCAGCAGCAAAGAGGCCCCAGGGGGCGTGGACACTGAAGCTTTCTTT
TRBV19	TRBJ1-2	.	.	CASRNVEEYGYTF	TGTGCCAGTAGAAATGTTGAGGAGTATGGCTACACCTTC
TRBV5-1	TRBJ2-2	few	TRBD2	CASSGTSGVNTGELFF	TGCGCCAGCAGCGGGACTAGCGGGGTGAACACCGGGGAGCTGTTTTTT
TRBV3-1/TRBV3-2	TRBJ2-7	.	TRBD1	CASSPGQGGWYEQYF	TGTGCCAGCAGCCCCGGACAGGGAGGATGGTACGAGCAGTACTTC
TRBV2	TRBJ1-6	.	.	CASSWLNSPLHF	TGTGCCAGCAGTTGGCTTAATTCACCCCTCCACTTT
TRBV19	TRBJ2-1	.	TRBD2	CASSILTSGGEIYNEQFF	TGTGCCAGTAGTATTTTGACTAGCGGGGGGGAAATCTACAATGAGCAGTTCTTC
TRBV12-3/TRBV12-4	TRBJ2-6	.	.	CASSFKANVLTF	TGTGCCAGCAGTTTCAAGGCCAACGTCCTGACTTTC
TRBV6-2/TRBV6-3	TRBJ2-5	few	TRBD2	CASSAPFGLAGPNQETQYF	TGTGCCAGCAGTGCCCCATTCGGACTAGCGGGGCCTAACCAAGAGACCCAGTACTTC
TRBV3-1/TRBV3-2	TRBJ1-6	.	.	CASSHRSGLGNSPLHF	TGTGCCAGCAGTCATAGGAGTGGTTTAGGAAATTCACCCCTCCACTTT
TRBV11-3	TRBJ2-7	few	.	CASSSVSSYEQYF	TGTGCCAGCAGCTCTGTGAGCTCCTACGAGCAGTACTTC
TRBV5-1	TRBJ1-2	.	.	CASSLDRNYGYTF	TGCGCCAGCAGCTTGGACAGAAACTATGGCTACACCTTC
TRBV5-4	TRBJ1-1	.	TRBD1	CASSEGQGANSARRAFF	TGTGCCAGCAGCGAGGGACAGGGGGCGAACAGTGCTCGGCGAGCTTTCTTT
TRBV19	TRBJ1-2	few	.	CASTTNYGYTF	TGTGCCTCGACAACTAACTATGGCTACACCTTC
TRBV9	TRBJ1-2	.	.	CASSVAGGERGYTF	TGTGCCAGCAGCGTAGCTGGGGGGGAACGTGGCTACACCTTC
TRBV4-2	TRBJ1-5	.	.	CASSQGSGDNQPQHF	TGTGCCAGCAGCCAAGGATCAGGGGACAATCAGCCCCAGCATTTT
TRBV5-8	TRBJ1-1	.	TRBD1	CASSRDRGLTEAFF	TGTGCCAGCAGCCGGGACAGGGGATTAACTGAAGCTTTCTTT
TRBV4-1	TRBJ2-1	.	.	CASSQDGALPSYNEQFF	TGCGCCAGCAGCCAAGATGGGGCACTCCCCTCCTACAATGAGCAGTTCTTC